The clone carrying this TCR beta chain was observed a few times. The antigen remains undetermined. The record originates from a study of human T cells and chemical hapten exposure. Study-level background: TCR yield per sample varied, mainly due to pooled library volumes. Findings of the study overall: Relative to control repertoires, expanded TCRs gave rise to significantly more large CDR3 similarity clusters.

A single record per CDR3 protein comes from TCRdb applying MiXCR to the RACE reads. The table has around 350,000 distinct CDR3 sequences, 5.5% seen once; the top ten hold around 8%. The time point is: pre-sensitization, week 0. Treatment reported: therapeutic diphenylcyclopropenone sensitization with weekly scalp DPC. The source is a woman aged 18-29 years with alopecia areata. Some clones in this sample may be carry-over from other donors' samples. The material was whole blood, obtained in connection with sensitization to the hapten diphenylcyclopropenone (DPC).

Here the CDR3 reads CAISKGGGLENIQYF. CDR3 nucleotides: TGTGCCATCAGTAAGGGGGGCGGGCTCGAAAACATTCAGTACTTC. The rearrangement uses TRBV10-3 and TRBJ2-4; D may be TRBD1 or TRBD2 (6 bases each). The V gene's germline CDR1 is ENHRY and CDR2 SYGVKD. V lost 5 bases, J lost 5 bases, and 16 bases lay in between. This CDR3 comprises 15 residues.